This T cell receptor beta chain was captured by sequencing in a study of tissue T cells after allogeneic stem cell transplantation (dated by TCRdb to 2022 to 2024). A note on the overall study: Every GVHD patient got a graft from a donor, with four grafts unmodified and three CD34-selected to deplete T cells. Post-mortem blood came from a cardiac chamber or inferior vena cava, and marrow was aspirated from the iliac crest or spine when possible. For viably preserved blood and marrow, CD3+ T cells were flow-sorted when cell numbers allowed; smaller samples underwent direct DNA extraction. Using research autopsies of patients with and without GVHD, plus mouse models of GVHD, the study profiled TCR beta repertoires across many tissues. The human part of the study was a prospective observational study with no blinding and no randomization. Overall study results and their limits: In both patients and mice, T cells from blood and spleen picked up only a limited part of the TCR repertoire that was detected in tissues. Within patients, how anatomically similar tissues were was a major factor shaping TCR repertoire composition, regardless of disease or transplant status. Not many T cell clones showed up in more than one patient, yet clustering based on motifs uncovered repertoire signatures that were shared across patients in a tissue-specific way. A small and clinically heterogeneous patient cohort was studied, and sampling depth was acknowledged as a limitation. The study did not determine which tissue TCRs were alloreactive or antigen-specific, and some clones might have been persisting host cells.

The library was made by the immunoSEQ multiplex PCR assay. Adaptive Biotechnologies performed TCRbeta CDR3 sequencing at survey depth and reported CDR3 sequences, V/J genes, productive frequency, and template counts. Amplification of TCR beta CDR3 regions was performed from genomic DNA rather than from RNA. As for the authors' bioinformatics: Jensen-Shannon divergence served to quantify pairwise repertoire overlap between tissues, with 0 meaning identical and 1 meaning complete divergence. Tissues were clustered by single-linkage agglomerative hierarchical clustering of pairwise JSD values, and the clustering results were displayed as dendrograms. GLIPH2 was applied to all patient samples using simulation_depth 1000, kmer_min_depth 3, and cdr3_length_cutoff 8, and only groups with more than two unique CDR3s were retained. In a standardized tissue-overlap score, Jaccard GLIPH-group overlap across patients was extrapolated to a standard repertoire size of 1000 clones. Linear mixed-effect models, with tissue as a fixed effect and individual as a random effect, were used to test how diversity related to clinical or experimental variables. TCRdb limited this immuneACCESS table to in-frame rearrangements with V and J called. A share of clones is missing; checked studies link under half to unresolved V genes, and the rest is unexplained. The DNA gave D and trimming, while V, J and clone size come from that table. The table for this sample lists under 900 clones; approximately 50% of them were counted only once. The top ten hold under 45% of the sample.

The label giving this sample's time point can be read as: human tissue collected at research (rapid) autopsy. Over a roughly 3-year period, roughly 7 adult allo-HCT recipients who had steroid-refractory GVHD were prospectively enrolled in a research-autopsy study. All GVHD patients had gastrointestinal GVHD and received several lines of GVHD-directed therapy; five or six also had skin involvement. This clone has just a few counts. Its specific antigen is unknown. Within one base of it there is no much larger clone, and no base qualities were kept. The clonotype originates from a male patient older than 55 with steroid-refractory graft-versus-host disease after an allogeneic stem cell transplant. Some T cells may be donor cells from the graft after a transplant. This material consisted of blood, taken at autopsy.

The DNA reads as follows: TGTGCCAGCAGCTTAGTTCCCCCTGAAGCTTTCTTT. Its protein product is CASSLVPPEAFF. The chain was built from TRBV7-9 and TRBJ1-1, with no confidently assigned D gene. The germline V gene (reference sequence) supplies CDR1 SEHNR and CDR2 FQNEAQ. V and J are truncated by 1 base and 6 bases respectively, leaving an intervening sequence of 6 bases. Its CDR3 holds 12 amino acids, cysteine through phenylalanine. CDR3 DNA is the only sequence kept; it has 36 bases, read in frame from the first base.